Following are 13 T cell receptor beta chains from one sample sequenced in a study of blood T cell repertoires in COVID-19. Clones were sequenced by immunoSEQ multiplex PCR, and TCRdb holds only the in-frame ones, with some missing. This table holds 80,000 to 100,000 clones, 81% found once. The sequencing input was peripheral blood. These receptors were obtained from a man aged 60 to 69 with acute or convalescent COVID-19.

This chain uses TRBV30 with TRBJ1-1; 7 bases map to TRBD1. The CDR3 length is 13 residues. Germline V gene data show CDR1 as GTSNPN and CDR2 as SVGIG (reference sequence). Unmatched junction bases numbered 1, after V lost 0 bases and J lost 3 bases. CDR3 coding DNA: TGTGCCTGGAGTGTACAGGGGTACACTGAAGCTTTCTTT. The encoded protein is CAWSVQGYTEAFF.

The chain is built from TRBV28 and TRBJ2-1; TRBD2 matches at 14 bases. CDR3 length: 14 residues. Germline loops: CDR1 MDHEN, CDR2 SYDVKM. The trim removed 6 bases at V and 9 bases at J, leaving 4 bases unmatched. The CDR3 DNA follows: TGTGCCAGCAGATGGACTAGCGGGAGGCTTGAGCAGTTCTTC. Amino acids: CASRWTSGRLEQFF.

This chain connects TRBV19 to TRBJ2-5; possible D gene TRBD1, 5 bases. V lost 5 bases and J 5 bases, leaving 12 bases between the germline ends. The CDR3 has 13 residues. Germline assignment: CDR1 LNHDA and CDR2 SQIVND (reference sequence). In DNA form, the CDR3 reads TGTGCCAGTAGTTCCCCAGGGTTGGAGACCCAGTACTTC. Its protein product is CASSSPGLETQYF.

The J gene is TRBJ1-3, the V gene TRBV6-5, with TRBD1 matching over 7 bases. V gave up 0 bases and J gave up 2 bases; unmatched junction bases: 1. There are 15 residues in the CDR3. The germline V gene encodes CDR1 MNHEY and CDR2 SVGAGI. CDR3 sequence reads: CASSYSGTAGNTIYF. The CDR3 nucleotides read TGTGCCAGCAGTTACTCCGGGACAGCTGGAAACACCATATATTTT.

The chain uses TRBV7-9 and TRBJ2-3; 8 bases map to TRBD2. V dropped 5 bases and J dropped 2; count of bases not matched to a gene: 9. The CDR3 has 16 amino acids. CDR1 SEHNR and CDR2 FQNEAQ come from the germline V gene (reference sequence). CDR3 amino acids: CASSPHLTSVTDTQYF. Written as DNA, the CDR3 is TGTGCCAGCAGCCCTCACCTGACTAGCGTCACAGATACGCAGTATTTT.

The chain combines TRBV6-5 with TRBJ1-5; no clear D gene. This CDR3 has 14 residues. With 6 bases removed from V and 3 bases from J, the gap between germline ends came to 12 bases. The germline V gene has CDR1 MNHEY and CDR2 SVGAGI. DNA for the CDR3: TGTGCCAGCAGGGGCCCCACACCCAATCAGCCCCAGCATTTT. It translates to CASRGPTPNQPQHF.

J is TRBJ1-5 and V is TRBV7-2, with D tentatively TRBD1 (5 bases). The V gene's germline CDR1 is SGHTA and CDR2 FQGNSA. V lost 2 bases and J lost 0, with 17 bases in between. The length of the CDR3 is 18 residues. The DNA of the CDR3 is TGTGCCAGCAGCTTACTGGGGGGGATCCTTACTAGCAATCAGCCCCAGCATTTT. The encoded protein is CASSLLGGILTSNQPQHF.

The chain couples TRBV7-9 to TRBJ2-5; 12 bases align to TRBD2. Losses at the gene ends were 4 bases for V and 5 bases for J; bases not matched to a gene: 8. This CDR3 is 16 amino acids long. CDR1 and CDR2 (germline): SEHNR, FQNEAQ (reference sequence). The chain's CDR3 is CASSSASGGARETQYF. CDR3 in DNA: TGTGCCAGCAGCTCCGCTAGCGGGGGGGCTCGGGAGACCCAGTACTTC.

V gene TRBV4-3 combines with J gene TRBJ2-5; TRBD2 agrees at 8 bases. Trimming at V came to 4 bases and at J to 2 bases, leaving 9 bases not matched to a gene. This CDR3 has 16 residues. Germline V gene lookup returns CDR1 LGHNA and CDR2 YSLEER. Here the CDR3 DNA reads TGCGCCAGCAGCCCGGGGTTGGCGGGAGGTCAAGAGACCCAGTACTTC. Protein sequence: CASSPGLAGGQETQYF.

This clone was recorded once. The rearrangement links TRBV6-6 to TRBJ1-5, with 11 bases lining up with TRBD1. The CDR3 is 15 residues long. Germline loops: CDR1 MNHNY, CDR2 SVGAGI (reference sequence). The J segment lost 8 bases and the V segment lost 8 bases, leaving 11 bases of the junction unmatched. The CDR3 DNA is TGTGCCAGCGCCAAAGGACAGGGGGCGGAAGAGCCCCAGCATTTT. Its translation is CASAKGQGAEEPQHF.

The chain recombines TRBV10-3 with TRBJ2-1; TRBD2 matches 11 bases. The CDR3 runs to 15 residues. Germline V CDR1 and CDR2: ENHRY, SYGVKD. V shed 4 bases, J shed 2 bases, and the junction held 1 base outside the gene matches. CDR3 nucleotides: TGTGCCATCAGTGGTAGCGGGAGGGCCTACAATGAGCAGTTCTTC. Its translation is CAISGSGRAYNEQFF.

The V gene is TRBV6-5, the J gene TRBJ1-5; 10 bases map to TRBD1. Germline trimming cut 2 bases from V and 5 bases from J; bases unmatched to any gene: 3. Germline lookup yields CDR1 MNHEY and CDR2 SVGAGI. The CDR3 is 15 residues long. CDR3 region: CASSYTGQGHQPQHF. CDR3 sequence (DNA): TGTGCCAGCAGTTACACGGGACAGGGGCATCAGCCCCAGCATTTT.

The chain has TRBV7-3 and TRBJ2-5; D uncertain. Germline CDR1 and CDR2: SGHTA and FQGTGA. The CDR3 loop spans 13 amino acids. Trimming took 5 bases from V and 1 from J, leaving 8 bases between them. The CDR3 loop reads CASSPGPQETQYF. DNA for the CDR3: TGTGCCAGCAGCCCGGGTCCCCAAGAGACCCAGTACTTC.